The T cell receptor beta chain described here comes from a study of cytomegalovirus exposure and HLA in healthy donors. The CDR3 contains 15 residues. The germline V gene encodes CDR1 SGHTA and CDR2 FQGNSA. Trimming at V came to 1 base and at J to 2 bases, leaving 2 bases not matched to a gene. The PCR was carried out with 60 Vbeta primers and 13 Jbeta primers. Clones were sequenced by immunoSEQ multiplex PCR, and TCRdb holds only the in-frame ones, with some missing. Of about 140,000 clones in the sample, 73% were seen once. The sequenced material came from PBMCs. The receptor comes from a woman in her 40s in good health and CMV-seronegative. The chain couples TRBV7-2 to TRBJ2-1, with 7 bases matching TRBD1. For the CDR3, the DNA is TGTGCCAGCAGCTTAGGAGGGGGCGCCTACAATGAGCAGTTCTTC. Protein sequence: CASSLGGGAYNEQFF.